This T cell receptor (beta chain) was found in a study of control samples from healthy donors and cancer patients (dated by TCRdb to 2019 to 2021). V loses 7 bases of germline sequence and J loses 2 bases, and the interval between the two ends is 11 bases. Measured from the cysteine to the phenylalanine, the CDR3 is 14 residues long. Just the 42-base CDR3 DNA is kept, in frame starting at base 1. Reading the germline V gene gives CDR1 SNHLY and CDR2 FYNNEI. Concerning this clone: What this receptor recognizes is not known. Base qualities were left out, and no much larger clone turns up one base away.

The library was made by the immunoSEQ multiplex PCR assay. TCRdb's version of the immuneACCESS table is confined to in-frame rearrangements and falls short of the full clone set. An unresolved V gene accounts for under half of the shortfall where checked; the remainder is of unknown origin. This sample comprises about 120,000 clones, approximately 87% of them detected only once. About 12% of the sample is taken by the ten largest. Specimen: blood. The receptor comes from a man between 25 and 39 years old in good health. The chain is assembled from TRBV2 and TRBJ2-2; the D gene cannot be resolved reliably. CDR3 sequence: CASMRRTNTGELFF. DNA sequence: TGTGCCAGCATGAGGCGGACCAACACCGGGGAGCTGTTTTTT. Extended through the reference TRBV2 and TRBJ2-2 proteins, this CDR3 yields the full variable domain: EPEVTQTPSHQVTQMGQEVILRCVPISNHLYFYWYRQILGQKVEFLVSFYNNEISEKSEIFDDQFSVERPDGSNFTLKIRSTKLEDSAMYFCASMRRTNTGELFFGEGSRLTVL.